This T cell receptor beta chain was found in a study of blood T cell repertoires in COVID-19. Whole-study context: Researchers got acute and convalescent COVID-19 samples from the United States, Italy and Spain. From T cells, B-cell-depleted T cells, or PBMCs came the material, which was cDNA or gDNA.

How the authors handled the data: Amplification with reference gene primers provided the estimates of nucleated cell counts. The protocol was immunoSEQ multiplex PCR, while the TCRdb copy is restricted to in-frame clones and leaves out a portion. V, J and clone size are taken as reported in that table, and D and trimming were inferred from the DNA itself. The data hold 150,000 to 200,000 clones, with more than 85% observed a single time. The CDR3 has 16 residues. Germline CDR1 MGHRA, CDR2 YSYEKL. Only one count was recorded for this clone. The junction does not match germline at one end; this may be a read error.

This receptor was obtained from a man aged 65-85 years with active or convalescent COVID-19. The chain has TRBV4-1 and TRBJ2-3; 8 bases map to TRBD2. Sequenced sample: peripheral blood. CDR3 sequence: CTSSWERGPSTDTQYF. The CDR3, as DNA: TGCACCAGCAGTTGGGAGCGGGGGCCAAGCACAGATACGCAGTATTTT.